Listed below are T cell receptor beta chains from one sample, sequenced in a study of shared clonotypes between healthy human individuals. The protocol was immunoSEQ multiplex PCR, while the TCRdb copy is restricted to in-frame clones and leaves out a portion. The table records about 870,000 clones, 92% of them present only once. Sequencing input: naive CD8+ T cells sorted from blood. The receptors here all came from a man under 40 in good health. Each CDR3 is given with its conserved first and last residue. Fields, in order: V gene, CDR3 protein.

v_gene: TRBV9; CDR3aa: CASRPGESDYGYTF
v_gene: TRBV10-1; CDR3aa: CASSADLKETQYF
v_gene: TRBV5-1; CDR3aa: CASSLWAGMNTEAFF
v_gene: TRBV9; CDR3aa: CASSGYNEQFF
v_gene: TRBV7-9; CDR3aa: CASSFGGRWTEAFF
v_gene: TRBV15; CDR3aa: CATRLGGRRGRYNEQFF
v_gene: TRBV11-2; CDR3aa: CASSLDTGQETQYF
v_gene: TRBV4-2; CDR3aa: CASSQGEGVQPQHF
v_gene: TRBV6-6; CDR3aa: CASSWPGGNEQFF
v_gene: TRBV6-5; CDR3aa: CASGVDGRIEAFF
v_gene: TRBV6-6; CDR3aa: CASSSFGVSYEQYF
v_gene: TRBV6-5; CDR3aa: CASHGTGETGELFF
v_gene: TRBV6-5; CDR3aa: CASSSTGDGTQYF
v_gene: TRBV28; CDR3aa: CASSERTGHTGELFF
v_gene: TRBV27; CDR3aa: CATRQGLREQYF
v_gene: TRBV29-1; CDR3aa: CSVGGSHGTHSYEQYF
v_gene: TRBV7-8; CDR3aa: CASTISGAYEQYF
v_gene: TRBV28; CDR3aa: CASGFTGGQGYTF
v_gene: TRBV27; CDR3aa: CASSLQIYNEQFF
v_gene: TRBV27; CDR3aa: CASWSPRVQETQYF
v_gene: TRBV5-4; CDR3aa: CASSPGPPVRDEQYF
v_gene: TRBV21-1; CDR3aa: CASTPIYTKLGLAGGTDTQYF
v_gene: TRBV27; CDR3aa: CASSLAGLHEQYF
v_gene: TRBV27; CDR3aa: CASSLWGQGVDEQYF
v_gene: TRBV27; CDR3aa: CASSFRLAGGPTDTQYF
v_gene: TRBV27; CDR3aa: CASSSGSSYNEQFF